What follows is one T cell receptor (beta chain) and its context. It has no known antigen specificity. Base qualities are not at hand, and no much larger clone is one base apart. V is pared back by 1 base and J by 6 bases, with 12 bases lying between the germline termini. The CDR3, from cysteine to phenylalanine, totals 15 residues. Only the CDR3 DNA is retained, 45 bases long and in frame from the first base. The germline V gene supplies CDR1 MNHNS and CDR2 SASEGT. To sequence the TCRbeta CDR3 region, genomic DNA was isolated from the sorted cells. TCRbeta CDR3 regions were sequenced using the immunoSEQ Assay. Held by TCRdb, this immuneACCESS table contains in-frame sequences only and omits some clones. Under half of the omission traces to an unresolved V gene where checked; the cause of the rest is unknown. Within this sample are tens of thousands of clones, with 70% to 90% of them counted one time only. The ten largest clones capture approximately 0.45% of the sample.

This entry belongs to a study of OX40 agonist ivuxolimab in advanced cancers. With regard to the full study: The costimulatory receptor OX40 (CD134) was targeted by ivuxolimab, a fully human IgG2 agonistic monoclonal antibody. Intravenous ivuxolimab was administered to patients every 2 weeks at six dose levels: 0.01, 0.1, 0.3, 1.5, 3 and 10 mg/kg. Of the roughly 52 dose-escalation patients, hepatocellular carcinoma was present in approximately 20, melanoma in about 15, renal cell carcinoma in 9 and head and neck cancer in 9. In the dose-escalation cohort, nearly 85% of patients were male, and the mean age was 60 years with a range of about 20 to 80. Patients were allowed to have had prior anti-PD-1, anti-PD-L1 or anti-CTLA-4 therapy, and around 40% of the dose-escalation patients had previously received checkpoint inhibitors. Partial responses occurred in three dose-escalation patients, of whom one had hepatocellular carcinoma and two had cutaneous melanoma. The point of sequencing TCRbeta in the periphery was to test whether ivuxolimab changed TCR sequence diversity and drove clonal T-cell expansion. The paper covers the monotherapy dose-escalation part of the phase I ivuxolimab trial, which included N ≈ 57 patients.

Patients with autoimmune disease history or receiving systemic immunosuppression were excluded from the trial. Peripheral blood for TCR sequencing was collected from all dose cohorts at baseline, on cycle 4 day 1, and on cycle 7 day 1. Samples were obtained from an open-label, multicenter, first-in-human phase I dose-escalation trial of ivuxolimab. Adults with locally advanced or metastatic melanoma, renal cell, hepatocellular, or head and neck squamous cell carcinoma were enrolled in the trial. Before TCR sequencing, CD4+ T cells and CD8+ T cells were sorted from peripheral blood as separate populations. Paper-wide results and their limitations: In the 0.1-3.0 mg/kg groups, partial responders were among the patients with the lowest normalized peripheral clonal expansion, particularly in CD8+ T cells. Low levels of normalized T-cell clonal expansion were also seen in some patients who did not respond. After ivuxolimab, CD8+ T cells had more expanded clones than CD4+ T cells on average. At doses from 0.1 to 3.0 mg/kg, clonal expansion was seen in both CD4+ and CD8+ blood T cells between baseline and week 6. Antigen specificity was not determined for the clonally expanded peripheral T cells.

This material consisted of CD4+ or CD8+ T cells sorted from blood, taken in a trial of the OX40 agonist ivuxolimab. The chain is assembled from TRBV6-1 and TRBJ2-2, with an unclear D gene assignment. This TCR was sampled from an adult with an advanced solid tumor such as melanoma, head and neck, liver or kidney cancer. Read as DNA, the sequence is TGTGCCAGCAGTGAAGTAGGTAGTTCGGCCGGGGAGCTGTTTTTT. Its product reads: CASSEVGSSAGELFF.